Listed here are 32 T cell receptor beta chains from one sample, sequenced in a study of breast tumors, draining lymph nodes, adjacent tissues. Using its own MiXCR run on the multiplex PCR reads, TCRdb lists one record per CDR3 protein. The sample lists roughly 100,000 distinct CDR3 sequences, 30% seen once, with approximately 5.2% in the top ten. Breast cancer patients provided tissue from their axillary draining lymph nodes. Sequencing was done on a sample of axillary lymph node tissue. These receptors all come from a female donor with breast cancer. Some clones in this sample may be carry-over from other donors' samples.

This clonotype was observed at least ten times. The rearrangement uses TRBV7-2 and TRBJ2-5, with no clear D. This CDR3 has 12 amino acids. The ends were cut back, 2 bases at V and 6 bases at J, with 7 bases in the middle. Per the germline V gene, CDR1 is SGHTA and CDR2 is FQGNSA. The CDR3 loop is CASSLHLKTQYF. The CDR3 nucleotides are TGTGCCAGCAGCTTACATTTGAAGACCCAGTACTTC.

This clonotype was seen ten or more times. The chain combines TRBV20-1 with TRBJ1-5; D is uncertain. V shed 3 bases and J shed 3 bases, with 21 bases lying between them. This CDR3 has 17 amino acids. Germline CDR1 is DFQATT and CDR2 is SNEGSKA (reference sequence). The CDR3 region is CSASRKWGGRNNQPQHF. CDR3 in DNA: TGCAGTGCTAGTCGCAAATGGGGAGGGAGGAACAATCAGCCCCAGCATTTT.

A word on this clonotype: It is unclear where the CDR3 begins or ends on the DNA, so no DNA is shown, and the CDR3 is as TCRdb lists it. The chain uses TRBV19 and TRBJ1-1. Germline CDR1 and CDR2: LNHDA and SQIVND (reference sequence). The CDR3 is 24 amino acids in total, end residues counted. The CDR3 loop is CASAHPEDSSFYICSARRGTEAFF.

The chain carries TRBV15 and TRBJ2-7; 9 bases agree with TRBD2. The CDR3 runs 14 residues. Trimming removed 5 bases from V and 3 bases from J; junction bases left unmatched: 5. CDR1 is LNHNV and CDR2 is YYDKDF in the germline V gene (reference sequence). DNA for the CDR3: TGTGCCACCAGCTTGGGACTAGCTGACTACGAGCAGTACTTC. Its translation: CATSLGLADYEQYF. Complete variable domain (other parts from reference TRBV15 and TRBJ2-7): DAMVIQNPRYQVTQFGKPVTLSCSQTLNHNVMYWYQQKSSQAPKLLFHYYDKDFNNEADTPDNFQSRRPNTSFCFLDIRSPGLGDTAMYLCATSLGLADYEQYFGPGTRLTVT.

The chain joins TRBV2 to TRBJ2-6, with D perhaps TRBD1 or TRBD2 (6 bases each). Germline values: CDR1 SNHLY, CDR2 FYNNEI. This CDR3 contains 19 residues. V was shortened by 6 bases and J by 19 bases, with 40 bases between the two germline ends. CDR3 nucleotide sequence: TGTGCCAGCAGGGGGGGCACAGGGTCTGCCCTCTCGGGGGCCAACGTCCACACTTTC. Translation: CASRGGTGSALSGANVHTF.

V usage is TRBV27 and J usage is TRBJ1-2; D might be TRBD1 (5 bases). CDR3 length equals 17 residues. CDR1 is MNHEY, CDR2 SMNVEV, per germline (reference sequence). V lost 0 bases and J lost 4, with 18 bases in between. CDR3 in amino acids: CASSLSGGGPQSYGYTF. CDR3 nucleotide sequence: TGTGCCAGCAGTTTATCGGGGGGAGGGCCTCAGAGCTATGGCTACACCTTC.

This clonotype has a count of ten or more. The chain combines TRBV4-1 with TRBJ1-5; TRBD1 aligns across 9 bases. Trimming cost V 0 bases and J 5 bases; bases outside gene matches: 8. The CDR3 is 17 amino acids. Germline lookup yields CDR1 MGHRA and CDR2 YSYEKL. CDR3 DNA sequence: TGCGCCAGCAGCCAAGAACAACAGGGGGCTACTTATCAGCCCCAGCATTTT. Protein: CASSQEQQGATYQPQHF.

Ten or more counts support this clonotype. The chain uses TRBV7-2 and TRBJ2-3; possibly TRBD1 for D (6 bases). The length of the CDR3 is 14 residues. Germline V gene lookup returns CDR1 SGHTA and CDR2 FQGNSA. Trimming took 1 base from V and 4 from J, leaving 9 bases between them. The CDR3 loop is CASSLVGTPDTQYF. Here the CDR3 DNA reads TGTGCCAGCAGCTTAGTGGGGACACCAGATACGCAGTATTTT.

This chain uses TRBV12-5 with TRBJ2-3, with a tentative D call TRBD2 (6 bases). Trimming shortened V by 4 bases and J by 2 bases, and 13 bases separated the two germline ends. Germline CDR1 is LGHNT and CDR2 is FRNRAP. The CDR3 has 15 residues. This chain's CDR3 is CASGSSVQITDTQYF. The CDR3 nucleotides read TGTGCTAGTGGTTCTAGCGTACAAATCACAGATACGCAGTATTTT.

This clonotype came up many times. The chain combines TRBV13 with TRBJ2-1; weak D call: TRBD2 (7 bases). Trimming left V 0 bases short and J 2 bases short, with 14 bases between. Per germline, CDR1 PRHDT and CDR2 FYEKMQ (reference sequence). This CDR3 spans 17 amino acids. The CDR3 loop is CASSLGVGGAAYNEQFF. The CDR3 DNA is TGTGCCAGCAGCTTAGGGGTAGGGGGGGCCGCCTACAATGAGCAGTTCTTC.

This clonotype was counted many times. The V and J genes are TRBV7-2 and TRBJ2-1; D not resolved. Trimming shortened V by 2 bases and J by 4 bases, and 3 bases separated the two germline ends. Germline V CDR1 and CDR2: SGHTA, FQGNSA. This CDR3 is built from 12 residues. The chain's CDR3 is CASSLKYNEQFF. The CDR3 DNA reads as TGTGCCAGCAGCTTAAAATACAATGAGCAGTTCTTC.

There are many counts of this clonotype. The rearrangement joins TRBV5-1 to TRBJ2-6; perhaps TRBD2 as D (5 bases). Trimming cost V 0 bases and J 2 bases, with 18 bases left between them. Per germline, CDR1 SGHRS and CDR2 YFSETQ. The CDR3 extends over 19 amino acids. The DNA of the CDR3 is TGCGCCAGCAGCTTGGGTGGGGTGGTATCGGGAACTGGGGCCAACGTCCTGACTTTC. Residues: CASSLGGVVSGTGANVLTF.

This clonotype was seen at least ten times. This sequence joins TRBV4-1 and TRBJ2-3; D is uncertain. The CDR3 sequence is 14 residues long. Looked up from germline, CDR1 is MGHRA and CDR2 is YSYEKL. Trimming cost V 3 bases and J 5 bases, with 12 bases left between them. The CDR3, as DNA: TGCGCCAGCAGCCAGAAAAGGGTTGAAGATACGCAGTATTTT. This encodes CASSQKRVEDTQYF.

This clonotype was detected ten times or more. This chain links TRBV6-1 with TRBJ2-2, with D tentatively TRBD2 (6 bases). Looked up from germline, CDR1 is MNHNS and CDR2 is SASEGT. The V end lost 8 bases, the J end lost 7 bases, and 14 bases lay between the germline ends. The CDR3 sequence is 13 residues long. The DNA of the CDR3 is TGTGCCAGCCGGGACTTAGGGCGCGGGGAGCTGTTTTTT. This sequence encodes CASRDLGRGELFF.

This clonotype was counted at least ten times. This chain joins TRBV28 and TRBJ2-2; D perhaps matches TRBD1 (6 bases). Germline values: CDR1 MDHEN, CDR2 SYDVKM. The CDR3 runs to 15 residues. Trimming left V 5 bases short and J 2 bases short, with 12 bases between. CDR3 bases: TGTGCCAGCAGTCCCGGGACACCTAACACCGGGGAGCTGTTTTTT. It specifies CASSPGTPNTGELFF.

This clonotype was recorded at least ten times. The J gene is TRBJ1-2, the V gene TRBV20-1; possibly TRBD1 for D (5 bases). CDR1 is DFQATT and CDR2 is SNEGSKA in the germline V gene (reference sequence). The V end was cut by 0 bases, the J end by 4 bases, with 9 bases between. This CDR3 region has 13 residues. CDR3 sequence (DNA): TGCAGTGCTAGAGATCTGACAGTCTATGGCTACACCTTC. Amino acids: CSARDLTVYGYTF.

This clonotype has ten or more counts. The chain carries TRBV19 and TRBJ1-3; D unclear. The CDR3 spans 14 residues. With 7 bases removed from V and 3 bases from J, the gap between germline ends came to 13 bases. CDR1 and CDR2 (germline): LNHDA, SQIVND (reference sequence). Here the CDR3 DNA reads TGTGCCAGTACCTGGCCCGGGCTTGGAAACACCATATATTTT. It is translated as CASTWPGLGNTIYF.

This clonotype appeared many times. This chain joins TRBV7-2 and TRBJ1-4; 9 bases are shared with TRBD1. The germline gives CDR1 SGHTA, CDR2 FQGNSA. The CDR3 contains 14 residues. V shed 5 bases and J 5 bases; nucleotides not matched to a gene: 3. The CDR3 is CASSTGTGNEKLFF. The CDR3 coding sequence is TGTGCCAGCAGCACCGGGACAGGGAATGAAAAACTGTTTTTT.

This clonotype has a count of ten or more. The chain has TRBV7-9 and TRBJ2-7, with 11 positions matching TRBD1. The V gene's germline CDR1 is SEHNR and CDR2 FQNEAQ (reference sequence). The CDR3 has 12 amino acids. V shed 9 bases and J 5 bases; nucleotides not matched to a gene: 3. CDR3 DNA sequence: TGTGCCAGTTGGGGACAGGGGGACGAGCAGTACTTC. Protein: CASWGQGDEQYF.

This clonotype was seen ten or more times. The junction and the germline gene differ at one end; a read error may be behind it. V gene TRBV6-5 combines with J gene TRBJ2-3; D remains unclear. The CDR3 extends over 16 amino acids. Germline CDR1 reads MNHEY; CDR2 reads SVGAGI. The CDR3 sequence: CASSHSSRRNTDTQYF. For the CDR3, the DNA is TGTGCCAGCAGTCACTCGAGCCGACGAAACACAGATACGCAGTATTTT.

This clonotype appeared many times. The chain recombines TRBV28 with TRBJ2-7, with a tentative D call TRBD2 (6 bases). V was clipped by 6 bases and J by 4 bases, with 13 bases between them. From germline, CDR1 is MDHEN and CDR2 SYDVKM. The CDR3 has 13 residues. CDR3 amino acids: CASRVGGSYEQYF. The CDR3, as DNA: TGTGCCAGCAGGGTCGGGGGTTCGTACGAGCAGTACTTC.

The table lists this clonotype with many counts. V usage is TRBV29-1 and J usage is TRBJ2-7, with D possibly matching TRBD1 (6 bases). CDR1 is SQVTM, CDR2 ANQGSEA, per germline. This CDR3 has 12 residues. With 4 bases removed from V and 2 bases from J, the gap between germline ends came to 9 bases. CDR3 sequence: CSVVDRAYEQYF. The CDR3 nucleotides read TGCAGCGTTGTGGACAGAGCCTACGAGCAGTACTTC.

This clonotype was recorded at least ten times. V and J are TRBV20-1 and TRBJ2-1; D not resolved. Deletions cut 6 bases from V and 0 bases from J, with 12 bases between. CDR1 DFQATT and CDR2 SNEGSKA come from the germline V gene (reference sequence). This CDR3 spans 14 amino acids. The CDR3 sequence is CSALDYSSYNEQFF. The DNA of the CDR3 is TGCAGTGCCCTCGATTACAGCTCCTACAATGAGCAGTTCTTC.

This clonotype was seen many times. J is TRBJ2-1 and V is TRBV12-3 or TRBV12-4; 8 bases are shared with TRBD1. This CDR3 comprises 15 residues. The J segment lost 4 bases and the V segment lost 5 bases, leaving 7 bases of the junction unmatched. CDR3 sequence reads: CASSKFGQGYNEQFF. In DNA form, the CDR3 reads TGTGCCAGCAGTAAATTCGGACAGGGATACAATGAGCAGTTCTTC.

The gene calls are TRBV5-6 and TRBJ1-2; the D gene is possibly TRBD1 (6 bases). Germline V lookup: CDR1 SGHDT, CDR2 YYEEEE. The V gene lost 5 bases and the J gene lost 6 bases, with 20 bases spanning the gap. The CDR3 extends over 15 amino acids. In nucleotides, the CDR3 is TGTGCCAGCAGAGCCCGGGACACGGGGCCGAATGGCTACACCTTC. Its translation: CASRARDTGPNGYTF.

This clonotype showed up many times. This rearrangement joins TRBV29-1 to TRBJ2-5; the D is unclear. CDR1 and CDR2 (germline): SQVTM, ANQGSEA. Trimming pared 1 base from V and 10 bases from J, leaving 10 bases between. The CDR3 consists of 11 residues. CDR3 loop: CSVEGLSVQYF. The CDR3 region has the DNA TGCAGCGTTGAAGGGCTGTCAGTCCAGTACTTC.

At least ten counts were recorded for this clonotype. This chain joins TRBV7-9 and TRBJ2-6; the D gene is possibly TRBD1 (5 bases). CDR3 length equals 17 residues. V lost 3 bases to trimming and J lost 0 bases, with 12 bases between them. Germline CDR1 reads SEHNR; CDR2 reads FQNEAQ (reference sequence). Here the CDR3 reads CASSLGRVSSGANVLTF. The DNA for the CDR3 is TGTGCCAGCAGCTTGGGCAGGGTCTCCTCTGGGGCCAACGTCCTGACTTTC.

Many counts were recorded for this clonotype. The chain couples TRBV15 to TRBJ1-2; perhaps TRBD1 as D (5 bases). Germline loops: CDR1 LNHNV, CDR2 YYDKDF (reference sequence). V shed 5 bases and J shed 1 base, with 17 bases lying between them. CDR3 size: 16 residues. CDR3 loop: CATSSSPGVDNYGYTF. CDR3 DNA sequence: TGTGCCACCAGCTCTTCACCGGGGGTTGATAACTATGGCTACACCTTC.

As concerns this clonotype: The junction and the germline gene differ at one end; a read error may be behind it. DNA for the CDR3: TGCGCCAGCAGCTTGGCTGGACAAGGGACTGGAAGCACCATGTATTTT. It translates to CASSLAGQGTGSTMYF. This chain uses TRBV5-1 with TRBJ1-3, with a possible D match to TRBD1 (5 bases). The CDR3 loop spans 16 amino acids. Germline CDR1 reads SGHRS; CDR2 reads YFSETQ.

V gene TRBV2 combines with J gene TRBJ2-1; D gene ambiguous. V was cut by 4 bases and J by 6 bases, with 7 bases left in between. The CDR3 extends over 12 amino acids. CDR1 is SNHLY, CDR2 FYNNEI, per germline. Here the CDR3 DNA reads TGTGCCAGCAGTGGTCAGATCAATGAGCAGTTCTTC. It encodes CASSGQINEQFF.

This clonotype was seen ten or more times. Just one base apart from a much larger clone, this may be a read error. The chain is built from TRBV20-1 and TRBJ2-7; 9 bases map to TRBD1. The CDR3 contains 15 residues. From germline, CDR1 is DFQATT and CDR2 SNEGSKA (reference sequence). J was trimmed by 2 bases and V by 3 bases; bases with no gene match: 8. The CDR3 nucleotides are TGCAGTGCTAGCTCAGGACAGGGGATAGCCTACGAGCAGTACTTC. It encodes CSASSGQGIAYEQYF.

This clonotype was recorded at least ten times. The gene calls are TRBV5-4 and TRBJ1-1; 7 bases line up with TRBD1. Germline V gene lookup returns CDR1 SGHNT and CDR2 YYREEE (reference sequence). The ends lost 4 bases at V and 4 bases at J; junction bases unmatched: 4. There are 13 residues in the CDR3. Here the CDR3 reads CASSREGATEAFF. In DNA form, the CDR3 reads TGTGCCAGCAGCAGAGAGGGGGCCACTGAAGCTTTCTTT.